This T cell receptor beta chain comes out of a study of T cell responses to AZD1222 COVID-19 vaccine. Across the study: Second doses that came at about 4 or about 12 weeks were put together.

As to this clone: What it recognizes is unknown.

CDR3 length: 17 residues. Trimming cost V 3 bases and J 8 bases; bases outside gene matches: 13. Germline V gene lookup returns CDR1 MNHEY and CDR2 SMNVEV (reference sequence). Sequenced by immunoSEQ multiplex PCR; TCRdb stores in-frame clones only, minus some. Of 120,000 or so clones in the sample, around 86% are singletons; the top ten hold about 1.2%. General observations from the study: Females outnumbered males among donors, who were mostly white British; clonal diversity was possibly underestimated. At study baseline, merely six AZD1222 recipients were seropositive. An increase in Spike-specific TCR breadth and depth was observed after two AZD1222 doses.

This sequence joins TRBV27 and TRBJ1-2; 12 bases are a match to TRBD1. The sequence came from an adult in good health. The source was peripheral blood, collected on day 0 of AZD1222 vaccination. As DNA, the CDR3 is TGTGCCAGCAGTTTTAAGGGACAGGGGGCGCGTGTTAGGGGCTACACCTTC. The encoded protein is CASSFKGQGARVRGYTF.